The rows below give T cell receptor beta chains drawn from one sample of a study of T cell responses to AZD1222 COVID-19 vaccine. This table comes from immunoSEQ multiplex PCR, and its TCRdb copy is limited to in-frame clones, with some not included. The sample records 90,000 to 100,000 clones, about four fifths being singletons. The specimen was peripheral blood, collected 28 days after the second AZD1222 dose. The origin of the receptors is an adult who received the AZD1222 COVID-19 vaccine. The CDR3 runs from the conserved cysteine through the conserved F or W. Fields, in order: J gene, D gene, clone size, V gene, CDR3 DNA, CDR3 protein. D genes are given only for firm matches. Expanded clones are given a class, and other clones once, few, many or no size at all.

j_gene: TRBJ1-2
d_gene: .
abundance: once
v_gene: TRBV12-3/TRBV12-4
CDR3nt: TGTGCCAGCAGTTTTCTCCAGGACTATGGCTACACCTTC
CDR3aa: CASSFLQDYGYTF

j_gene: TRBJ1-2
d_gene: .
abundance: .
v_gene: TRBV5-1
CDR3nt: TGCGCCAGCAGCTTGGACAGAGCCGCTGGCTACACCTTC
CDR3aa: CASSLDRAAGYTF

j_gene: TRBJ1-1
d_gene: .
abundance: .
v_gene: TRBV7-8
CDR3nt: TGTGCCAGCAGCTTGGGTCCGGGGAACACTGAAGCTTTCTTT
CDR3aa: CASSLGPGNTEAFF

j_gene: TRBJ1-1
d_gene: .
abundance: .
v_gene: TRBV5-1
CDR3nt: TGCGCCAGCTTCCGGGACGGGTATGAAGCTTTCTTT
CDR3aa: CASFRDGYEAFF

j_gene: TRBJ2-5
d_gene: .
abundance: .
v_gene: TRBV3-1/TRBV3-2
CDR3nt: TGTGCCAGCAGCCCCCAGCTGGGAGGTGGTAAGACCCAGTACTTC
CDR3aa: CASSPQLGGGKTQYF

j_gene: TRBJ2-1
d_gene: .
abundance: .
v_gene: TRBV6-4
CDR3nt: TGTGCCAGCAGTGACTCGATTCCAGCCCCGAGCTCCTACAATGAGCAGTTCTTC
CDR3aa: CASSDSIPAPSSYNEQFF

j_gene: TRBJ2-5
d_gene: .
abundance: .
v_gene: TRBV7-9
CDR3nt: TGTGCCAGCACTCCGGGCCTTATCTACTTC
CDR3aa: CASTPGLIYF

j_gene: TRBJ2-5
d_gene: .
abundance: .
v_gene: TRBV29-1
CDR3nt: TGCAGTTGCCCCAAGGACACCGTCGGGACCCAGTACTTC
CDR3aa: CSCPKDTVGTQYF

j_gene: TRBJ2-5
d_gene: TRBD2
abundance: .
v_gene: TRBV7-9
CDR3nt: TGTGCCAGCAGCATAGCGGGGGGGCAAGAGACCCAGTACTTC
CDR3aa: CASSIAGGQETQYF

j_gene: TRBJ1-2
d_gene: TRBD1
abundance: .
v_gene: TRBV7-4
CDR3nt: TGTGCCAGCAGCTTAGGGGCAGGGGGCTATGGCTACACCTTC
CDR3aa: CASSLGAGGYGYTF

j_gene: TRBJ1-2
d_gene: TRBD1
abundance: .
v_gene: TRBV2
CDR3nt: TGTGCCAGCAGTGACCAGGGGGAGAACTATGGCTACACCTTC
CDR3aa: CASSDQGENYGYTF

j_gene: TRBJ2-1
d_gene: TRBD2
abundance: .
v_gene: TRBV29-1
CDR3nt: TGCAGCGCAACCCCTAGGACTAGCCCAGACAACCAGCAGTTCTTC
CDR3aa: CSATPRTSPDNQQFF

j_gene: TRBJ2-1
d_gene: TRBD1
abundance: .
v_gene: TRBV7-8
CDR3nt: TGTGCCAGCAGCGTCCGGGACAGGGGGTTAAGGAATGAGCAGTTCTTC
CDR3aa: CASSVRDRGLRNEQFF

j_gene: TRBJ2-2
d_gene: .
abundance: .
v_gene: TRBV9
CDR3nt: TGTGCCAGCGGAAGAGACAGTCTCCGAACCGGGGAGCTGTTTTTT
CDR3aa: CASGRDSLRTGELFF

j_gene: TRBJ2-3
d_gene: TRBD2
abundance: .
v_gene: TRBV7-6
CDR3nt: TGTGCCAGCAGCTTAGGAGGCGGGGGGAGCACAGATACGCAGTATTTT
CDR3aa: CASSLGGGGSTDTQYF

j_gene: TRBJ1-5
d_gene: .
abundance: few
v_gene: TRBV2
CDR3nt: TGTGCCAGCAGTCCTAGGGGCGGCAATCAGCCCCAGCATTTT
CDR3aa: CASSPRGGNQPQHF

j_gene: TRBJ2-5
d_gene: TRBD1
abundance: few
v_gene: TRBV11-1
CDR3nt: TGTGCCAGCAGCTTACAGGGGGCGCGTGAGACCCAGTACTTC
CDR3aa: CASSLQGARETQYF

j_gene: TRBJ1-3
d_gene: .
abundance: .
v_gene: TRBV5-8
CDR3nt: TGTGCCAGCAGCTTGGCCGGGACCCCTGGAAACACCATATATTTT
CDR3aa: CASSLAGTPGNTIYF

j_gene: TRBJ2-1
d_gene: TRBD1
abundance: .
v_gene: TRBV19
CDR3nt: TGTGCCAGTAGTACGGACAGGGGGTATTCCGGTGGTGAGCAGTTCTTC
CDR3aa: CASSTDRGYSGGEQFF

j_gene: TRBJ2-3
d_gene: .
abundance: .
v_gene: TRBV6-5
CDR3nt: TGTGCCAGCAGGGGCCCCGGCCCAGATACGCAGTATTTT
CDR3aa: CASRGPGPDTQYF

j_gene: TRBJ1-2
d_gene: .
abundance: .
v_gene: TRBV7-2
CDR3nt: TGTGCCAGCAGCCTTCCCATACCGCAGAATGGCTACACCTTC
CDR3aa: CASSLPIPQNGYTF

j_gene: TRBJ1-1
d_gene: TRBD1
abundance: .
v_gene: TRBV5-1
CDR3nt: TGCGCCAGCAGCTTGGGGACAGGGAACACTGAAGCTTTCTTT
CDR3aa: CASSLGTGNTEAFF

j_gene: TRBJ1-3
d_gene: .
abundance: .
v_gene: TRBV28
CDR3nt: TGTGCCAGCAGTTTGGCCACTGGAAACACCATATATTTT
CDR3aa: CASSLATGNTIYF

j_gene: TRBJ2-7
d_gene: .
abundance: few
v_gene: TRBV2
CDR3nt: TGTGCCAGCAGATCTATGACAGGCGGGGAGCAGTACTTC
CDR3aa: CASRSMTGGEQYF

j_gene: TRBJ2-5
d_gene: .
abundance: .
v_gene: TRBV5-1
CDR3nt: TGCGCCAGCAGCTTTTCCCAGGGCGGAGAGACCCAGTACTTC
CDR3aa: CASSFSQGGETQYF

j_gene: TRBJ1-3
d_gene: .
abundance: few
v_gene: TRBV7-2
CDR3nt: TGTGCCAGCAGCTTCGGGCCCAACTCTGGAAACACCATATATTTT
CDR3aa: CASSFGPNSGNTIYF

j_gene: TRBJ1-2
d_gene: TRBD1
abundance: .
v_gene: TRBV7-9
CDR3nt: TGTGCCAGTAATACAGGGGCCGGCTACACCTTC
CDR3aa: CASNTGAGYTF

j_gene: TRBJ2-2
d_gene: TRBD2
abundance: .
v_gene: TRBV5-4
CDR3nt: TGTGCCAGCAGCCTAGCGGGGGGGAGCGGGGAGCTGTTTTTT
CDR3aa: CASSLAGGSGELFF

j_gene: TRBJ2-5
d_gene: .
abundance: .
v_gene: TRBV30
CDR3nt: TGTGCCTGGAGTGGGGGAAAAGAGACCCAGTACTTC
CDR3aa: CAWSGGKETQYF

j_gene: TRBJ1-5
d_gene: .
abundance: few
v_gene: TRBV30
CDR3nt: TGTGCCTGGAGGATGGGGGTGAATAGCAATCAGCCCCAGCATTTT
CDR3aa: CAWRMGVNSNQPQHF

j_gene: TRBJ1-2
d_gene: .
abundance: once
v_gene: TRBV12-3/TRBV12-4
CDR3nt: TGTGCCAGCACCGACTCTTCTAACTATGGCTACACCTTC
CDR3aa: CASTDSSNYGYTF

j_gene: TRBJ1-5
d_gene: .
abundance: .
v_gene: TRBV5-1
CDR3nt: TGCGCCAGCAGCTTGGACGGCAATAGCAATCAGCCCCAGCATTTT
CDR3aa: CASSLDGNSNQPQHF

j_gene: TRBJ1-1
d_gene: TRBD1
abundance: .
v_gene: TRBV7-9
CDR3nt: TGTGCCAGCAGCTTAGCTACGACAGGGCAACAAGCTTTCTTT
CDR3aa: CASSLATTGQQAFF

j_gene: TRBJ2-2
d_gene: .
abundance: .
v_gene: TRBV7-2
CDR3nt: TGTGCCAGCAGCTTACAGGGGCGGGGGAACACCGGGGAGCTGTTTTTT
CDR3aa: CASSLQGRGNTGELFF

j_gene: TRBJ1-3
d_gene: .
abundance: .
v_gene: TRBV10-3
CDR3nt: TGTGCCATCAGTGCCGCCGGGGGATCGGGAAACACCATATATTTT
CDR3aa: CAISAAGGSGNTIYF

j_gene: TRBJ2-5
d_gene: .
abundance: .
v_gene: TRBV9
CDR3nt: TGTGCCAGCAGCGCCTTGGAGGGGAGGGAGACCCAGTACTTC
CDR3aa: CASSALEGRETQYF

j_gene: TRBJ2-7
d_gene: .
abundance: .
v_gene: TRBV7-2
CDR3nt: TGTGCCAGCAGCTTAGCGGCGGATTCCTACTACGAGCAGTACTTC
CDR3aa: CASSLAADSYYEQYF

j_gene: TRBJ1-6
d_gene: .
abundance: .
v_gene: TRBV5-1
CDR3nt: TGCGCCAGCAGCTATCGACAAGCTAATTCACCCCTCCACTTT
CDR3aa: CASSYRQANSPLHF

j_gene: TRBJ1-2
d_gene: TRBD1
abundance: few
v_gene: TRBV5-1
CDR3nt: TGCGCCAGCAGCAGGCCGACAGGGGGTTCTACGTTGGACTATGGCTACACCTTC
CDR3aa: CASSRPTGGSTLDYGYTF

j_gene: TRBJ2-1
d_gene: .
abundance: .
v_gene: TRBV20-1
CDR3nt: TGCAGTGCTAGTTTTTACGGGAGAGGGAATGAGCAGTTCTTC
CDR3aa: CSASFYGRGNEQFF

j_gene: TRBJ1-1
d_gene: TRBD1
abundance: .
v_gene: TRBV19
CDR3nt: TGTGCCAGTAGTGGGAGGACAGGGTCTTGGAACACTGAAGCTTTCTTT
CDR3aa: CASSGRTGSWNTEAFF

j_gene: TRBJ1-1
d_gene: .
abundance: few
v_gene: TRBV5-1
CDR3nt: TGCGCCAGCAGCTTGGGATTGGCAGAGAACACTGAAGCTTTCTTT
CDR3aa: CASSLGLAENTEAFF

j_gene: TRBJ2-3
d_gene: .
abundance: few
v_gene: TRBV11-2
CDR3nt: TGTGCCAGCAGCTTAGATCTTGGAGATACGCAGTATTTT
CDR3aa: CASSLDLGDTQYF

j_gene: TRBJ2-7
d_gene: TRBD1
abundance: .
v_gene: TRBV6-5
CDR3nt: TGTGCCAGCAGCCCACAGGGGGCGGGTGTCTACGAGCAGTACTTC
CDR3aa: CASSPQGAGVYEQYF

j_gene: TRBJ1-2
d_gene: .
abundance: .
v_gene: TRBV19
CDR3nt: TGTGCCAGCAGGGACGGCTTCTATGGCTACACCTTC
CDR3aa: CASRDGFYGYTF

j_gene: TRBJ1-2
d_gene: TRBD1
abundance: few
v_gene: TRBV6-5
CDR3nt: TGTGCCAGCAGACGGACAGGGCTTAATGGCTACACCTTC
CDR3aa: CASRRTGLNGYTF

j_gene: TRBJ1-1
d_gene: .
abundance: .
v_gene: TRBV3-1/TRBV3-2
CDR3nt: TGTGCCAGCAGCCTATTCCGGATGACACCGAGTGAAGCTTTCTTT
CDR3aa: CASSLFRMTPSEAFF

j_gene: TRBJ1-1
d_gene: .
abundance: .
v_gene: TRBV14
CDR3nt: TGTGCCAGCAGCCAAGAGTCCAGGACGGCCGAAGCTTTCTTT
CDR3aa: CASSQESRTAEAFF

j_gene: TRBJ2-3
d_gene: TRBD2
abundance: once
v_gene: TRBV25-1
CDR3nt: TGTGCCAGCATCCCCGGGGGGGGCTTAGGGAATACGCAGTATTTT
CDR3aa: CASIPGGGLGNTQYF

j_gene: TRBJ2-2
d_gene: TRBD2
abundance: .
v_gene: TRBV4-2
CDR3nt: TGTGCCAGCAGCCAGCAGCGGGGGTTAAACACCGGGGAGCTGTTTTTT
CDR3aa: CASSQQRGLNTGELFF

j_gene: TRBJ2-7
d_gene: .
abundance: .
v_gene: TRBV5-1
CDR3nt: TGCGCCAGCAGCTACCTTACCGGGACCTCCTACGAGCAGTACTTC
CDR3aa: CASSYLTGTSYEQYF

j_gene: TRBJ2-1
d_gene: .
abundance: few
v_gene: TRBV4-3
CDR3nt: TGCGCCAGCAGCCAAGATATTACTAGCAGAGGTGAGCAGTTCTTC
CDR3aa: CASSQDITSRGEQFF

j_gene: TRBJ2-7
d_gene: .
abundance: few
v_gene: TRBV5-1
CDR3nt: TGCGCCAGCAGCTTGGGGCTAGAGAGCGAGCAGTACTTC
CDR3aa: CASSLGLESEQYF

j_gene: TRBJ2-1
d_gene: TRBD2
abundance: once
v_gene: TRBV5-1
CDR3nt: TGCGCCAGCAGCTTGGCCTGGGGGGGTTCCTACAATGAGCAGTTCTTC
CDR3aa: CASSLAWGGSYNEQFF

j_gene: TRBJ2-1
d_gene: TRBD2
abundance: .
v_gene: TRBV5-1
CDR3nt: TGCGCCAGCAGCTTCCTTTTAGCGGGAGATTACAATGAGCAGTTCTTC
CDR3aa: CASSFLLAGDYNEQFF